One sample yielded the 7 T cell receptor beta chains listed below, sequenced in a study of identical twins listed by TCRdb under 2016. Library construction relied on 5' RACE. TCRdb records Illumina HiSeq 2000 as the sequencer. Using fastp trimming at Q25 and MiXCR clonotype assembly, TCRdb reanalyzed the public sequencing data and kept in-frame beta chains. Each CDR3 protein appears once, grouped with its most common genes and DNA. This sample has some 630,000 distinct CDR3 sequences in its table, and roughly 7.2% of those were observed once. The top ten hold about 1.6% of the sample. The same data also contributed to another study, on yellow fever vaccine responses in identical twins.

The sequenced sample consisted of PBMCs. These receptors originate from a woman between 18 and 29 years old in good health.

V usage is TRBV7-9 and J usage is TRBJ2-7; 7 bases agree with TRBD1. This CDR3 is built from 16 residues. The V and J ends lost 2 bases and 3 bases, in that order; junction bases with no gene match: 10. Germline-derived CDR1 and CDR2 are SEHNR and FQNEAQ (reference sequence). Here the CDR3 reads CASSLLGTESDYEQYF. CDR3 nucleotide sequence: TGTGCCAGCAGCTTATTAGGGACAGAGAGCGACTACGAGCAGTACTTC.

V usage is TRBV27 and J usage is TRBJ2-7; D possibly matches TRBD1 or TRBD2 (6 bases each). The CDR3 sequence is 13 residues long. V gave up 6 bases and J gave up 3 bases, with 12 bases separating them. CDR1 and CDR2 (germline): MNHEY, SMNVEV (reference sequence). CDR3 sequence reads: CASSQGGGYEQYF. CDR3 DNA: TGTGCCAGCAGCCAAGGAGGGGGCTACGAGCAGTACTTC.

This clonotype was counted only a few times. The CDR3 loop is CASSLILGSGDYGYTF. The CDR3 nucleotides are TGCGCCAGCAGCCTGATTCTGGGCTCTGGGGACTATGGCTACACCTTC. This chain links TRBV5-1 with TRBJ1-2; D is unresolved. Germline V gene data show CDR1 as SGHRS and CDR2 as YFSETQ. The V end lost 4 bases, the J end lost 3 bases, and 19 bases lay between the germline ends. The CDR3 is 16 amino acids.

With respect to this clonotype: A junction end diverges from the germline sequence, so it may reflect a read error. The rearrangement uses TRBV20-1 and TRBJ2-3; TRBD2 aligns across 10 bases. Looked up from germline, CDR1 is DFQATT and CDR2 is SNEGSKA (reference sequence). The length of the CDR3 is 16 residues. In nucleotides, the CDR3 is TGCTGTGCTAGAGGAGGTCTAGCGGGAGCGGGAGATACGCAGTATTTT. This translates into CCARGGLAGAGDTQYF.

This clonotype came up a few times. The chain recombines TRBV29-1 with TRBJ2-1; weak D call: TRBD2 (7 bases). CDR1 SQVTM and CDR2 ANQGSEA come from the germline V gene. The CDR3 spans 15 residues. V was trimmed by 3 bases and J by 3 bases, leaving 15 bases between them. The CDR3, as DNA: TGCAGCGTTGAGGGGGGGGCAGGGAGCTACAATGAGCAGTTCTTC. Its protein is CSVEGGAGSYNEQFF.

This clonotype was detected many times. The genes are TRBV20-1 and TRBJ2-4; TRBD1 matches at 8 bases. V trimming: 3 bases; J trimming: 7 bases; junction bases outside the gene matches: 5. Germline values: CDR1 DFQATT, CDR2 SNEGSKA (reference sequence). CDR3 size: 13 residues. The CDR3 is CSARDRAPNIQYF. The CDR3 coding sequence is TGCAGTGCTAGGGACAGGGCTCCGAACATTCAGTACTTC.

This clonotype came up a few times. The V call is TRBV15, the J call TRBJ2-7; 9 nucleotides line up with TRBD1. Trimming cost V 0 bases and J 7 bases; bases outside gene matches: 10. CDR3 length: 16 residues. CDR1 and CDR2 (germline): LNHNV, YYDKDF (reference sequence). CDR3 in amino acids: CATSRDMGTGTREQYF. The CDR3 DNA reads as TGTGCCACCAGCAGAGATATGGGGACAGGGACGAGGGAGCAGTACTTC.